The 24 T cell receptor beta chains presented below share a single source sample, sequenced in a study of blood T cell repertoires in COVID-19. Assay: immunoSEQ multiplex PCR; the TCRdb copy retains only in-frame clones and omits some. The table has some 170,000 clones, about 90% seen once. Sequencing was performed on PBMCs or T cells enriched from blood (not recorded which). The origin of the receptors is a human donor with acute COVID-19. The donor label of this sample is uncertain.

The V call is TRBV9, the J call TRBJ2-1, with a possible D match to TRBD2 (5 bases). In germline, CDR1 is SGDLS, CDR2 YYNGEE. The CDR3 length is 15 residues. V lost 4 bases to trimming and J lost 2 bases, with 13 bases between them. In DNA, the CDR3 is TGTGCCAGCAGCCCCCCCGCGCGGGCCTACAATGAGCAGTTCTTC. Protein: CASSPPARAYNEQFF. Filled out from reference TRBV9 and TRBJ2-1, the complete variable domain reads DSGVTQTPKHLITATGQRVTLRCSPRSGDLSVYWYQQSLDQGLQFLIQYYNGEERAKGNILERFSAQQFPDLHSELNLSSLELGDSALYFCASSPPARAYNEQFFGPGTRLTVL.

The chain is built from TRBV7-2 and TRBJ2-3; D perhaps matches TRBD1 (7 bases). V was trimmed by 2 bases and J by 3 bases, leaving 21 bases between them. The CDR3 is 18 residues long. CDR1 SGHTA and CDR2 FQGNSA come from the germline V gene. CDR3 residues: CASSLNPVGRGATDTQYF. CDR3 coding DNA: TGTGCCAGCAGCTTAAATCCCGTTGGCAGGGGGGCTACAGATACGCAGTATTTT.

J is TRBJ2-3 and V is TRBV7-2; the match to TRBD2 covers 12 bases. The CDR3 totals 17 residues. The ends lost 2 bases at V and 6 bases at J; junction bases unmatched: 9. CDR1 and CDR2 from the germline V gene are SGHTA and FQGNSA. CDR3 residues: CASSLSASGGEADTQYF. CDR3 nucleotides: TGTGCCAGCAGCTTATCGGCTAGCGGGGGGGAAGCGGATACGCAGTATTTT.

This clone was observed once. The J gene is TRBJ2-1, the V gene TRBV10-3, with 11 bases fitting TRBD2. CDR1 is ENHRY and CDR2 is SYGVKD in the germline V gene. The CDR3 is 16 amino acids. The V and J ends lost 4 bases and 1 base, in that order; junction bases with no gene match: 3. The CDR3 sequence: CAISVGLAGSYNEQFF. In DNA form, the CDR3 reads TGTGCCATCAGTGTCGGACTAGCGGGTTCCTACAATGAGCAGTTCTTC.

The chain links TRBV12-3 or TRBV12-4 to TRBJ2-5; the match to TRBD1 covers 7 bases. This CDR3 contains 12 residues. V dropped 6 bases and J dropped 5; count of bases not matched to a gene: 3. CDR3 loop: CASRGQWETQYF. As DNA, the CDR3 is TGTGCCAGCAGGGGACAGTGGGAGACCCAGTACTTC.

The chain links TRBV20-1 to TRBJ2-3; TRBD2 matches at 7 bases. V gave up 6 bases and J gave up 6 bases; unmatched junction bases: 0. Germline CDR1 is DFQATT and CDR2 is SNEGSKA (reference sequence). CDR3 size: 10 residues. CDR3 bases: TGCAGTGCCGGGAGGGATACGCAGTATTTT. Translation: CSAGRDTQYF.

This chain links TRBV30 with TRBJ1-5, with 10 bases matching TRBD1. Germline lookup yields CDR1 GTSNPN and CDR2 SVGIG (reference sequence). The V and J ends lost 0 bases and 2 bases, in that order; junction bases with no gene match: 4. The CDR3 contains 16 residues. The CDR3 loop is CAWSVRGTGGNQPQHF. In DNA, the CDR3 is TGTGCCTGGAGTGTACGCGGGACAGGGGGCAATCAGCCCCAGCATTTT. Full variable domain (remainder filled in from reference TRBV30 and TRBJ1-5): SQTIHQWPATLVQPVGSPLSLECTVEGTSNPNLYWYRQAAGRGLQLLFYSVGIGQISSEVPQNLSASRPQDRQFILSSKKLLLSDSGFYLCAWSVRGTGGNQPQHFGDGTRLSIL.

The V gene is TRBV7-2, the J gene TRBJ2-7; 9 nucleotides agree with TRBD2. With 6 bases clipped from V and 0 bases from J, the junction kept 6 bases outside the gene matches. Looked up from germline, CDR1 is SGHTA and CDR2 is FQGNSA. This CDR3 is 15 amino acids long. CDR3 coding DNA: TGTGCCAGCAGTCTTACGCGGGGGGGCTCCTACGAGCAGTACTTC. Translating gives CASSLTRGGSYEQYF.

This clone was recorded a few times. The chain's CDR3 is CASSQLTTGDTGELFF. CDR3 nucleotides: TGTGCCAGCTCACAATTAACGACAGGGGACACCGGGGAGCTGTTTTTT. This chain uses TRBV18 with TRBJ2-2, with 8 bases aligning to TRBD1. This CDR3 comprises 16 residues. The ends lost 4 bases at V and 3 bases at J; junction bases unmatched: 7. Germline V gene sequence: CDR1 KGHSH, CDR2 LQKENI.

This clone was recorded once. The chain recombines TRBV3-1 (or the pseudogene TRBV3-2) with TRBJ2-7, with D tentatively TRBD2 (5 bases). Trimming removed 0 bases at V and 7 bases at J, with 10 bases between. Germline loops: CDR1 LGHDT, CDR2 YNNKEL (reference sequence). The CDR3 sequence is 13 residues long. The CDR3 protein is CASSQEFCGEQYF. The CDR3 coding sequence is TGTGCCAGCAGCCAAGAATTTTGCGGGGAGCAGTACTTC.

The genes are TRBV7-8 and TRBJ2-1; 12 bases align to TRBD2. CDR1 is SGHVS and CDR2 is FQNEAQ in the germline V gene. The J segment lost 0 bases and the V segment lost 2 bases, leaving 11 bases of the junction unmatched. The length of the CDR3 is 20 residues. The CDR3 DNA follows: TGTGCCAGCAGCTTACTAGAGACTAGCGGGGGCCTTGGCTCCTACAATGAGCAGTTCTTC. Translated: CASSLLETSGGLGSYNEQFF.

The V call is TRBV25-1, the J call TRBJ1-4; D unclear. Germline loops: CDR1 MGHDK, CDR2 SYGVNS. The CDR3 contains 15 residues. V gave up 1 base and J gave up 6 bases, with 12 bases separating them. The CDR3: CASSEFRGWDEKLFF. The CDR3 nucleotides are TGTGCCAGCAGTGAATTTCGGGGTTGGGATGAAAAACTGTTTTTT.

The table lists this clone with a few counts. The rearrangement uses TRBV29-1 and TRBJ1-1; 7 positions agree with TRBD1. The V gene end was trimmed by 3 bases and the J gene end by 3 bases; junction bases not matched to a gene: 1. This CDR3 region has 12 residues. Germline assignment: CDR1 SQVTM and CDR2 ANQGSEA. The CDR3 region is CSVDDRDTEAFF. Here the CDR3 DNA reads TGCAGCGTTGATGACAGGGACACTGAAGCTTTCTTT.

This clone has only one observation. The chain links TRBV9 to TRBJ2-2; 8 positions match TRBD2. CDR1 is SGDLS and CDR2 is YYNGEE in the germline V gene. V lost 0 bases and J lost 2; bases outside the gene matches: 6. The CDR3 length is 17 residues. The DNA for the CDR3 is TGTGCCAGCAGCGTAGCACTAGCGGATCTTAACACCGGGGAGCTGTTTTTT. This sequence encodes CASSVALADLNTGELFF.

The V gene is TRBV7-3, the J gene TRBJ1-4; D gene ambiguous. CDR1 and CDR2 from the germline V gene are SGHTA and FQGTGA. V was pared by 1 base and J by 8 bases, with 14 bases between. The CDR3 is made up of 15 amino acids. The CDR3: CASSLIATKEEKLFF. CDR3 DNA sequence: TGTGCCAGCAGCTTAATCGCAACAAAGGAGGAAAAACTGTTTTTT.

This sequence joins TRBV10-3 and TRBJ2-7; the D gene is possibly TRBD1 (7 bases). This CDR3 spans 16 amino acids. The V end lost 0 bases, the J end lost 2 bases, and 14 bases lay between the germline ends. Germline V gene lookup returns CDR1 ENHRY and CDR2 SYGVKD. The CDR3 nucleotides read TGTGCCATCAGTGAGTCTGGGCAGGGGGGAACCTACGAGCAGTACTTC. Its protein product is CAISESGQGGTYEQYF.

The V and J genes are TRBV25-1 and TRBJ2-3; 9 nucleotides match TRBD2. Germline V lookup: CDR1 MGHDK, CDR2 SYGVNS. V shed 1 base and J 6 bases; nucleotides not matched to a gene: 8. The CDR3 sequence is 16 residues long. CDR3 loop: CASSESLRGGPDTQYF. CDR3 bases: TGTGCCAGCAGTGAATCATTGCGGGGGGGCCCGGATACGCAGTATTTT.

This clone occurred a few times. The chain carries TRBV3-1 (or the pseudogene TRBV3-2) and TRBJ1-3; D not resolved. Trimming took 0 bases from V and 8 from J, leaving 5 bases between them. CDR1 LGHDT and CDR2 YNNKEL come from the germline V gene (reference sequence). The CDR3 consists of 12 residues. The CDR3 protein is CASSQDSYTIYF. The CDR3, as DNA: TGTGCCAGCAGCCAAGACAGTTACACCATATATTTT.

This chain uses TRBV5-1 with TRBJ2-7, with D maybe TRBD2 (6 bases). The CDR3 is 13 residues long. Germline lookup yields CDR1 SGHRS and CDR2 YFSETQ. Trimming shortened V by 0 bases and J by 5 bases, and 9 bases separated the two germline ends. CDR3 sequence reads: CASSLAEGHEQYF. For the CDR3, the DNA is TGCGCCAGCAGCTTGGCGGAGGGGCACGAGCAGTACTTC.

This clone was observed a single time. V is TRBV4-1 and J is TRBJ2-1; 10 nucleotides line up with TRBD2. V shed 2 bases, J shed 4 bases, and the junction held 5 bases outside the gene matches. In germline, CDR1 is MGHRA, CDR2 YSYEKL. This CDR3 spans 16 amino acids. CDR3 DNA sequence: TGCGCCAGCAGCCAACCTGCTAGCGGGGGTTACAATGAGCAGTTCTTC. Translation: CASSQPASGGYNEQFF.

The J gene is TRBJ1-6, the V gene TRBV13; perhaps TRBD1 as D (6 bases). The length of the CDR3 is 17 residues. Looked up from germline, CDR1 is PRHDT and CDR2 is FYEKMQ (reference sequence). With 4 bases removed from V and 0 bases from J, the gap between germline ends came to 13 bases. The CDR3 DNA follows: TGTGCCAGCAGCTCTCGGGGGGCGAGCTCCTATAATTCACCCCTCCACTTT. Residues: CASSSRGASSYNSPLHF.

The J gene is TRBJ2-7, the V gene TRBV5-8; 7 nucleotides line up with TRBD2. This CDR3 has 15 residues. J was trimmed by 2 bases and V by 4 bases; bases with no gene match: 9. CDR1 and CDR2 (germline): SGHTS, YDEGEE. Here the CDR3 reads CASSNQRGDTYEQYF. As DNA, the CDR3 is TGTGCCAGCAGCAACCAGCGGGGTGATACCTACGAGCAGTACTTC.

The J gene is TRBJ2-5, the V gene TRBV5-1, with 8 nucleotides matching TRBD2. CDR3 length equals 13 residues. Per the germline V gene, CDR1 is SGHRS and CDR2 is YFSETQ. J gave up 5 bases and V 5 bases, and 5 bases lay outside the gene matches. CDR3 in amino acids: CASRGTSEETQYF. As DNA, the CDR3 is TGCGCCAGCAGAGGGACTAGTGAGGAGACCCAGTACTTC.

This rearrangement joins TRBV4-1 to TRBJ2-1; D is undetermined. The germline V gene has CDR1 MGHRA and CDR2 YSYEKL. V gave up 4 bases and J gave up 8 bases, with 6 bases separating them. The CDR3 has 11 residues. This CDR3 is CASSRSYEQFF. The CDR3 DNA is TGCGCCAGCAGCCGTAGCTATGAGCAGTTCTTC.